Below are 7 T cell receptor beta chains sequenced from a single sample in a study of control samples from healthy donors and cancer patients. Data came from immunoSEQ multiplex PCR; TCRdb stores just in-frame clones and leaves some out. The sample lists about 170,000 clones; 88% were seen once. Material for sequencing was blood. The receptors come from a woman aged 30 to 39 in good health.

This chain links TRBV30 with TRBJ1-1; the D gene is possibly TRBD1 (6 bases). The V gene lost 8 bases and the J gene lost 4 bases, with 14 bases spanning the gap. This CDR3 is 12 amino acids long. Germline V lookup: CDR1 GTSNPN, CDR2 SVGIG (reference sequence). The CDR3 is CARQVGTTEAFF. CDR3 DNA sequence: TGTGCCAGACAGGTTGGAACCACTGAAGCTTTCTTT.

This chain joins TRBV5-6 and TRBJ2-3; 10 positions match TRBD1. Losses at the gene ends were 4 bases for V and 8 bases for J; bases not matched to a gene: 7. CDR3 length: 14 amino acids. Germline CDR1 and CDR2: SGHDT and YYEEEE. This CDR3 is CASSPGTGARTQYF. The CDR3 DNA reads TGTGCCAGCAGCCCCGGGACAGGGGCTCGTACGCAGTATTTT.

The rearrangement uses TRBV6-4 and TRBJ2-1; D unclear. The CDR3 runs to 13 residues. In germline, CDR1 is MRHNA, CDR2 SNTAGT. Trimming removed 7 bases at V and 5 bases at J, with 12 bases between. The CDR3 DNA sequence: TGTGCCAGCACTTCAACAAATAACAATGAGCAGTTCTTC. Its translation is CASTSTNNNEQFF.

V usage is TRBV27 and J usage is TRBJ1-6; tentative D call: TRBD1 (6 bases). This CDR3 comprises 14 residues. V lost 7 bases to trimming and J lost 6 bases, with 13 bases between them. The germline V gene has CDR1 MNHEY and CDR2 SMNVEV (reference sequence). CDR3 protein: CASKIQGINSPLHF. CDR3 bases: TGTGCCAGCAAAATACAGGGTATTAATTCACCCCTCCACTTT.

This sequence joins TRBV11-2 and TRBJ2-3, with unresolved D. Per the germline V gene, CDR1 is SGHAT and CDR2 is FQNNGV. With 7 bases removed from V and 2 bases from J, the gap between germline ends came to 10 bases. The CDR3 sequence is 13 residues long. This chain's CDR3 is CASTPRFTDTQYF. The DNA for the CDR3 is TGTGCCAGCACCCCCCGGTTCACAGATACGCAGTATTTT.

The V gene is TRBV5-1, the J gene TRBJ2-5; 7 nucleotides match TRBD1. Per germline, CDR1 SGHRS and CDR2 YFSETQ. Germline trimming cut 0 bases from V and 1 base from J; bases unmatched to any gene: 6. The CDR3 has 16 amino acids. CDR3 sequence: CASSLAAGGFQETQYF. The CDR3 DNA sequence: TGCGCCAGCAGCTTGGCCGCAGGGGGTTTCCAAGAGACCCAGTACTTC.

This clone was seen only once. The genes are TRBV11-2 and TRBJ2-3, with D possibly matching TRBD2 (5 bases). Trimming took 1 base from V and 1 from J, leaving 9 bases between them. CDR3 length: 15 amino acids. Germline assignment: CDR1 SGHAT and CDR2 FQNNGV. The CDR3 DNA reads as TGTGCCAGCAGCTTAGCGCTAGCCGGCACAGATACGCAGTATTTT. Protein sequence: CASSLALAGTDTQYF.